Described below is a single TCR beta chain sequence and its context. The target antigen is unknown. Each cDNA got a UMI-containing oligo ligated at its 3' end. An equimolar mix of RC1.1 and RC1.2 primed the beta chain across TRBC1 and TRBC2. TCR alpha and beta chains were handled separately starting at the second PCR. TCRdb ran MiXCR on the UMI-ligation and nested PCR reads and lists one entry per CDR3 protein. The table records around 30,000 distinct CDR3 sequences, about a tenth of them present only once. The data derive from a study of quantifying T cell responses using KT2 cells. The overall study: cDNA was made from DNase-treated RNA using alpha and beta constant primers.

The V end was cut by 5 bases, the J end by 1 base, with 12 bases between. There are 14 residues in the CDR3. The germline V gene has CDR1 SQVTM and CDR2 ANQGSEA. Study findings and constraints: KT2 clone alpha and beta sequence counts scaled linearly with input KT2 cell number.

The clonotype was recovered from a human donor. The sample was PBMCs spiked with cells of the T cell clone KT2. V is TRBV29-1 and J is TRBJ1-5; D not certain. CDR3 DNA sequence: TGCAGCGTTCTGACGGGAGGCAGCAATCAGCCCCAGCATTTT. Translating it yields CSVLTGGSNQPQHF.